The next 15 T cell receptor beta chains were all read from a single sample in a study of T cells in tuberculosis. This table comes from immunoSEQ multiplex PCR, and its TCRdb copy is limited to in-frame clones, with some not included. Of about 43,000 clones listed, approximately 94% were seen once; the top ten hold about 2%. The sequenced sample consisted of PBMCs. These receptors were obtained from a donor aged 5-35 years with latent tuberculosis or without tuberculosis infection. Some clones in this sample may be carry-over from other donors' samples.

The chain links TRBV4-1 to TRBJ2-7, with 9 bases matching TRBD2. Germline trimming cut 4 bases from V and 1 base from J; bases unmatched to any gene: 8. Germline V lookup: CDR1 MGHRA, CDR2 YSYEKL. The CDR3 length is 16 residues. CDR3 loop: CASSLLAGGPSYEQYF. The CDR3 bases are TGCGCCAGCAGCCTCCTTGCGGGAGGGCCGTCCTACGAGCAGTACTTC.

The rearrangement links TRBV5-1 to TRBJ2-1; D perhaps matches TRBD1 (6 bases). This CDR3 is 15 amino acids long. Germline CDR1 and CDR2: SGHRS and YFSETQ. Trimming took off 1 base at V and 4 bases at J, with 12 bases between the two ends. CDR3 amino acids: CASSLIPGEYNEQFF. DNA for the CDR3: TGCGCCAGCAGCTTGATCCCAGGGGAGTACAATGAGCAGTTCTTC.

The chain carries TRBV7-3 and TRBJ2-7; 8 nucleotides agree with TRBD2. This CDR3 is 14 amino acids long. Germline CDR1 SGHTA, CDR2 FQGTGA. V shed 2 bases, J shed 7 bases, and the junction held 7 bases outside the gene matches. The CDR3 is CASSLSGGPREQYF. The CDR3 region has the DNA TGTGCCAGCAGCTTATCGGGAGGGCCGCGGGAGCAGTACTTC.

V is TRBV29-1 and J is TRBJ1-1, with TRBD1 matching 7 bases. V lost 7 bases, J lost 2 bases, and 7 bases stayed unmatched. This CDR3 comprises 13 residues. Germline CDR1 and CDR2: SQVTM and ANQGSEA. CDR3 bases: TGCAGCGCCACCGGACAGGCAAACACTGAAGCTTTCTTT. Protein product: CSATGQANTEAFF.

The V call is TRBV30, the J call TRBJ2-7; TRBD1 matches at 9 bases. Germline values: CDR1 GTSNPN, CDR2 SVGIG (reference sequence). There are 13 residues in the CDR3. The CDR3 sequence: CALLGTGSHEQYF. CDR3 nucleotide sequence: TGTGCTTTACTGGGGACAGGGTCCCACGAGCAGTACTTC.

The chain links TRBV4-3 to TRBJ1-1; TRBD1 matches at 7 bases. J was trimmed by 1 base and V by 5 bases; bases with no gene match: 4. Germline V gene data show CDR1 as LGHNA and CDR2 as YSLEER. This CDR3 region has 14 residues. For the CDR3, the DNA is TGCGCCAGCAGCATAGGACAGGCGAACACTGAAGCTTTCTTT. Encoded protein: CASSIGQANTEAFF.

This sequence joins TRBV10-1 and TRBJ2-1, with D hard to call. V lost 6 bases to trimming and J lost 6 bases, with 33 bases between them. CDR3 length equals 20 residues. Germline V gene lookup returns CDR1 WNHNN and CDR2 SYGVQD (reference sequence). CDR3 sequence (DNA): TGCGCCAGCAGCCCTAACACGAAAGACTTTTTATTAGGTACAATCAATGAGCAGTTCTTC. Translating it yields CASSPNTKDFLLGTINEQFF.

The CDR3 DNA sequence: TGTGCCAGCAGTTTAGGCCAGGGTAGCCAGCCCCAGCATTTT. Its translation: CASSLGQGSQPQHF. The chain recombines TRBV27 with TRBJ1-5; perhaps TRBD1 as D (5 bases). The CDR3 is made up of 14 amino acids. V was pared by 2 bases and J by 7 bases, with 12 bases between. The germline V gene encodes CDR1 MNHEY and CDR2 SMNVEV (reference sequence).

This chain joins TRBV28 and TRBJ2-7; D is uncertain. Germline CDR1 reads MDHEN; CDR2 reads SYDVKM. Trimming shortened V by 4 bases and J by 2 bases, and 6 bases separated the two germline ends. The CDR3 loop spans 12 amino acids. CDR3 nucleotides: TGTGCCAGCAGTTCATCCACCTACGAGCAGTACTTC. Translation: CASSSSTYEQYF.

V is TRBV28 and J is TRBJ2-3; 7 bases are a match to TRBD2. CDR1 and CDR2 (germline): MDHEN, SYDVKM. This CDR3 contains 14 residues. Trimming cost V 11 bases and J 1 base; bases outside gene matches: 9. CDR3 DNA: TGTGCCCACTCAGGAGGACTAGGCACAGATACGCAGTATTTT. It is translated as CAHSGGLGTDTQYF. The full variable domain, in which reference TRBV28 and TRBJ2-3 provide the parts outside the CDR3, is DVKVTQSSRYLVKRTGEKVFLECVQDMDHENMFWYRQDPGLGLRLIYFSYDVKMKEKGDIPEGYSVSREKKERFSLILESASTNQTSMYLCAHSGGLGTDTQYFGPGTRLTVL.

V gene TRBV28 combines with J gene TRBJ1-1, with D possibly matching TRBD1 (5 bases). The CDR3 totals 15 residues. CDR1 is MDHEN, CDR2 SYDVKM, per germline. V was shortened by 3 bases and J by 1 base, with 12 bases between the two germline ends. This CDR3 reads CASSFRSGENTEAFF. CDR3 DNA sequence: TGTGCCAGCAGTTTTAGATCGGGGGAGAACACTGAAGCTTTCTTT.

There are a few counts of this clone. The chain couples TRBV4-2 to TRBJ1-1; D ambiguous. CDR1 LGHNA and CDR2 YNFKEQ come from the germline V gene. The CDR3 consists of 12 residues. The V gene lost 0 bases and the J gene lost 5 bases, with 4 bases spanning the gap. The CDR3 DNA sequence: TGTGCCAGCAGCCAAGAGGAGACTGAAGCTTTCTTT. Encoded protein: CASSQEETEAFF.

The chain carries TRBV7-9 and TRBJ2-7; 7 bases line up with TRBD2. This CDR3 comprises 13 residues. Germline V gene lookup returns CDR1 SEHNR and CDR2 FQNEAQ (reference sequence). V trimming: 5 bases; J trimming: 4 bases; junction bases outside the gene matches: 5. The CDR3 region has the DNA TGTGCCAGCAGCCAAGGCGGGAGTTACGAGCAGTACTTC. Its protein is CASSQGGSYEQYF.

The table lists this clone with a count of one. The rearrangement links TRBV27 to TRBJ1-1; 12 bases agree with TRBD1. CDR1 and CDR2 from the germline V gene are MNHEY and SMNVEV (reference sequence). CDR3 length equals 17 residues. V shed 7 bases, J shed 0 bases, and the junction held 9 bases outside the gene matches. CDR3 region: CASKSPGQGAVNTEAFF. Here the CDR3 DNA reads TGTGCCAGCAAGAGTCCGGGACAGGGGGCGGTGAACACTGAAGCTTTCTTT.

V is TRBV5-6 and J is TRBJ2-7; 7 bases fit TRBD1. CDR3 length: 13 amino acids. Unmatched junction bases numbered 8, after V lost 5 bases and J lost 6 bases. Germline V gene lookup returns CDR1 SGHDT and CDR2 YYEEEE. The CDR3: CASSLPTGSEQYF. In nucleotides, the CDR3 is TGTGCCAGCAGTCTTCCGACAGGGTCCGAGCAGTACTTC.